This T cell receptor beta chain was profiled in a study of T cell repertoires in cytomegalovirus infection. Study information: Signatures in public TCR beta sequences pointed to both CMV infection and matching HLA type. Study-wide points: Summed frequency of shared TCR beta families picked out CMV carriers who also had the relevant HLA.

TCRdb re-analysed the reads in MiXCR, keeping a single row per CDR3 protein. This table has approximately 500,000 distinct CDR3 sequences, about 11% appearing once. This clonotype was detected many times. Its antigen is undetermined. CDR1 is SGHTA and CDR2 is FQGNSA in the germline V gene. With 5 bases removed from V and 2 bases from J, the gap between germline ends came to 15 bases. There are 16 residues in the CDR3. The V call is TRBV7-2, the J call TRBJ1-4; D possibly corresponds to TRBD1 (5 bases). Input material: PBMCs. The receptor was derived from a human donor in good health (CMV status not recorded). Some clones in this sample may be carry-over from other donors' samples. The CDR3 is CASSGGSQGTNEKLFF. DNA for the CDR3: TGTGCCAGCAGCGGGGGGTCCCAAGGCACTAATGAAAAACTGTTTTTT.